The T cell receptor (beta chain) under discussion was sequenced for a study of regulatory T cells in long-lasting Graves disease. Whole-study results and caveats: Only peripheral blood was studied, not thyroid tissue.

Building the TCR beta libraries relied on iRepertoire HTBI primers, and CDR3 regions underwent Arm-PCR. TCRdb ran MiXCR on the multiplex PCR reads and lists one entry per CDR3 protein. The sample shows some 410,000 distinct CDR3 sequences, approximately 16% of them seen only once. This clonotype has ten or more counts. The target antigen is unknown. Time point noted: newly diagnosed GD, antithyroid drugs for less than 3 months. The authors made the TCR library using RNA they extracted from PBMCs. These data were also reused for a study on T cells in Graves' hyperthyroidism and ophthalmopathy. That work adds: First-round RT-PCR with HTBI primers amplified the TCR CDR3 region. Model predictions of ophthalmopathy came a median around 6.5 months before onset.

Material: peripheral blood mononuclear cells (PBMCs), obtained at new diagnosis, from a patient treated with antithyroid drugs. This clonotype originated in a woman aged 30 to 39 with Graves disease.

CDR3 DNA sequence: TGTGCCACCAGTGATTTCGACGACAGGGGGCTCGGCTATGGCTACACCTTC. It codes for CATSDFDDRGLGYGYTF. The chain joins TRBV24-1 to TRBJ1-2, with 10 bases lining up with TRBD1. Germline CDR1 is KGHDR and CDR2 is SFDVKD. The CDR3 sequence is 17 residues long. V was clipped by 1 base and J by 4 bases; unmatched bases: 8.